The 5 T cell receptor beta chains in this list originate from one sample, sequenced in a study of beta chain features in type 1 diabetes. Every isolated RNA sample was fully reverse transcribed, so sequencing captured expressed TCRB transcripts. Some clones are missing from TCRdb's copy, which holds only in-frame ones; the method was immunoSEQ multiplex PCR. The table has roughly 300,000 clones, around 15% seen once. Findings of the study overall: Shortening of TCRB CDR3s, moderate but significant, appeared in all four CD4+ subsets of Type 1 diabetes patients.

These TCRs are of unknown antigen specificity. The material sequenced was naive CD4+ T cells from blood. These receptors were taken from a man aged 30-40 years with type 1 diabetes.

V gene TRBV5-5 combines with J gene TRBJ2-1; 8 positions agree with TRBD2. CDR3 length equals 15 residues. Germline CDR1 is SGHKS and CDR2 is YYEKEE (reference sequence). V gave up 1 base and J gave up 8 bases; unmatched junction bases: 8. The CDR3: CASSLSSGSWDEQFF. The CDR3 region has the DNA TGTGCCAGCAGCTTGAGCAGCGGGAGCTGGGATGAGCAGTTCTTC.

The sample holds a few counts of this clone. The chain couples TRBV29-1 to TRBJ2-1, with TRBD2 matching 12 bases. The germline V gene has CDR1 SQVTM and CDR2 ANQGSEA. The CDR3 is made up of 16 amino acids. V gave up 1 base and J gave up 5 bases; unmatched junction bases: 6. In DNA form, the CDR3 reads TGCAGCGTTGAAGGGCGGTCTAGCGGGAGGGACAATGAGCAGTTCTTC. Protein product: CSVEGRSSGRDNEQFF.

The table lists this clone with a few counts. Distinct nucleotide sequences in the sample also encode this CDR3. The chain has TRBV15 and TRBJ2-7, with 11 bases lining up with TRBD2. Unmatched junction bases numbered 3, after V lost 1 base and J lost 4 bases. The CDR3 has 15 amino acids. Germline lookup yields CDR1 LNHNV and CDR2 YYDKDF (reference sequence). For the CDR3, the DNA is TGTGCCACCAGCAGAGGTACTAGCGGGAGTTACGAGCAGTACTTC. Its translation: CATSRGTSGSYEQYF.

V and J are TRBV28 and TRBJ2-5, with D perhaps TRBD1 (6 bases). Germline CDR1 is MDHEN and CDR2 is SYDVKM. This CDR3 contains 14 residues. V lost 3 bases, J lost 5 bases, and 13 bases lay in between. The CDR3 coding sequence is TGTGCCAGCAGTTTCATACAGGGTCGGGAGACCCAGTACTTC. Translating it yields CASSFIQGRETQYF.

The CDR3 DNA reads as TGTGCCAGCAGCTGGACTAGCGGAGGGTCTCGGAATGAGCAGTTCTTC. Translating gives CASSWTSGGSRNEQFF. The gene calls are TRBV5-4 and TRBJ2-1, with TRBD2 identical over 10 bases. V gave up 3 bases and J gave up 7 bases; unmatched junction bases: 10. Germline CDR1 is SGHNT and CDR2 is YYREEE (reference sequence). The CDR3 runs 16 residues.